This T cell receptor (beta chain) was captured by sequencing in a study of cytomegalovirus exposure and HLA in healthy donors. As for this clone: As yet, its antigen is unknown.

Study results and limitations: A missense variant in DCLRE1C was later tied to TCR beta V- and J-gene trimming. Productive status was seen about 90% or about 30% of the time for most TCR beta V segments in an earlier analysis. There were 150 to 200 TCR beta chains listed as cytomegalovirus-associated.

The length of the CDR3 is 14 residues. CDR1 is SGDLS, CDR2 YYNGEE, per germline. J lost 3 bases, V lost 0 bases, and 2 bases had no gene match. A multiplex PCR was run with 60 Vbeta primers and 13 Jbeta primers. The assay was immunoSEQ multiplex PCR, and TCRdb's table has in-frame clones only and misses some. The record lists approximately 37,000 clones, of which the ten most abundant hold over 3.5%. The receptor was derived from a male donor in good health and CMV-seronegative. This sequence joins TRBV9 and TRBJ1-2, with 7 bases matching TRBD1. Material: PBMCs. In DNA, the CDR3 is TGTGCCAGCAGCGTAGGAACAGGGGACTATGGCTACACCTTC. Amino acid sequence: CASSVGTGDYGYTF.